The TCR beta chain under discussion was sequenced for a study of cytomegalovirus exposure and HLA in healthy donors (dated by TCRdb to the late 2010s). Background on the whole study: A later analysis indicated that the 95 to 150 validation repertoires were generated on the platform also employed for the roughly 650 repertoires of the first cohort. The aim of the study was to test whether cataloging public T cell receptors could identify signatures of past pathogen exposure. A separate validation cohort of approximately 120 different subjects was used in addition to the roughly 700-subject first cohort. To predict cytomegalovirus infection status, the study combined high-throughput TCR immunosequencing, statistical association of individual TCRs with disease status, and machine learning.

Overall study outcomes, separate from this receptor: The classifier was reported to diagnose cytomegalovirus status with high specificity and sensitivity in both the original cohort and the validation cohort. A later analysis lacked HLA typing for the validation cohort, so it scored co-occurrence in that cohort across all 110 or so repertoires. Subsequent analysis determined that TCRs grouped into clusters in the first cohort also showed a tendency toward co-occurrence across the 90 to 150 validation repertoires, and 94% of cluster scores exceeded 0. Most TCR sequences were seen in very few donors, while some public TCRs were found in many individuals. The study gave a list of some 150 TCR beta chains associated with cytomegalovirus. Three of the identified cytomegalovirus-associated TCR beta chains were confirmed in vitro to be specific for cytomegalovirus antigens. It was suggested by the authors that the approach could potentially be generalized to other disease states and immunological phenotypes.

Separate from the roughly 650-subject first cohort, the validation cohort of 90 to 150 subjects was the group to which the donors belonged. Per the germline V gene (reference sequence), LNHDA is the CDR1 and SQIVND is the CDR2. The CDR3 runs 14 residues from the cysteine to the phenylalanine. Only CDR3 DNA remains: 42 bases, in frame from the first base. Clipping removes 6 bases from V and 0 bases from J, with 3 as the unmatched junction base count. Comment on this clone: This clone's antigen is unknown. Nothing much larger sits one base from this clone, and base qualities are not available.

The library was prepared using the immunoSEQ multiplex PCR assay. The study's own analysis went as follows. A statistical classification framework was developed to diagnose cytomegalovirus status using the catalog of TCR beta chain sequences. TCRdb limited this immuneACCESS table to in-frame rearrangements with V and J called. A share of clones is missing; checked studies link under half to unresolved V genes, and the rest is unexplained. V, J and clone size derive from that table, while D and trimming were established from the DNA sequence. Within this sample are 150,000 to 200,000 clones, with about 85% of them counted one time only. Roughly 15% of the sample is in the top ten clones.

This receptor was obtained from a man aged 18 to 30 in good health and CMV-seropositive. Material: PBMCs. The rearranged chain carries TRBV19 and TRBJ1-2; the central 8 bases match TRBD1. The DNA sequence follows: TGTGCCAGTAGCTGGACAGGGCCTAACTATGGCTACACCTTC. It encodes CASSWTGPNYGYTF. Reference TRBV19 and TRBJ1-2 proteins supply the regions before and after the CDR3; the full variable domain is: DGGITQSPKYLFRKEGQNVTLSCEQNLNHDAMYWYRQDPGQGLRLIYYSQIVNDFQKGDIAEGYSVSREKKESFPLTVTSAQKNPTAFYLCASSWTGPNYGYTFGSGTRLTVV.